This TCR beta chain was obtained from a study of T cells in Graves' hyperthyroidism and ophthalmopathy. Whole-study findings and limits: The model made its ophthalmopathy prediction, and onset followed a median 6.5 months later.

V shed 1 base, J shed 10 bases, and the junction held 8 bases outside the gene matches. Germline V gene sequence: CDR1 SGHVS, CDR2 FQNEAQ. The CDR3 extends over 16 amino acids. On this clonotype: Its antigen is not known.

RNA transcripts yielded amplified TCR beta CDR3 regions. HTBI primers drove first-round RT-PCR of the TCR CDR3. TCRdb processed the multiplex PCR reads anew with MiXCR; each CDR3 protein has one entry. The sample yields 660,000 or so distinct CDR3 sequences, just under 45% seen once. The clonotype originates from an adult man with Graves' disease, either hyperthyroidism or ophthalmopathy (not recorded which). Sequences were obtained from peripheral blood or thyroid tissue (not recorded which). The genes are TRBV7-8 and TRBJ1-6; 9 nucleotides align to TRBD1. The CDR3 sequence: CASSLEVGQGRSPLHF. The CDR3 coding sequence is TGTGCCAGCAGCTTAGAAGTAGGACAGGGGCGATCACCCCTCCACTTT.